The following is a TCR beta chain sequence with its context. Its antigen is unknown. The data stem from a study of blood T cells in healthy people across ages. Overall study findings and caveats: Roughly linear declines in TCR beta diversity per million T cells occurred with age. Fewer expanded clones and more diversity marked long-lived versus aged donors.

For the second PCR, which ran for 7 to 11 cycles, a sample-barcoded 5' primer and a J-beta primer mix were used. Each sample provided no less than 2.5 million CDR3-containing paired-end reads. TCRdb used MiXCR to reprocess the 5' RACE reads, holding one entry per CDR3 protein. The top ten clones hold around an eighth of a sample with fewer than 750,000 distinct CDR3 sequences, roughly half of them seen once. The CDR3 is 15 residues long. V lost 10 bases, J lost 1 base, and 6 bases stayed unmatched. Germline V gives CDR1 LNHNV, CDR2 YYDKDF (reference sequence). The rearrangement links TRBV15 to TRBJ2-5; 13 nucleotides line up with TRBD2. Material: blood. This clonotype was obtained from an elderly woman in good health. CDR3 sequence (DNA): TGTGCCATCAAAGGGACTAGCGGGACCCAAGAGACCCAGTACTTC. Amino acid sequence: CAIKGTSGTQETQYF.